A selection of T cell receptor beta chains follows, all from one sample in a study of vaccination effects on CD4 cells after COVID-19. Assay used: immunoSEQ multiplex PCR; TCRdb lists only in-frame clones, some missing. The sample includes 35,000 to 40,000 clones, less than 70% of them seen just once. These receptors have no identified antigens. Sequencing used CD4+ T cells from PBMCs cultured with HCoV-OC43 spike peptides, obtained before COVID-19 vaccination. Receptors originate from a human donor who received a COVID-19 vaccine. Each CDR3 is given with its conserved first and last residue. The D gene is left open where the match is weak. The size of a clone is reported for some rows only, either as once, few or many, or as a class for expanded clones.

TRBV11-2	-	TRBD2	TRBJ2-5	TGTGCCAGCAGCTTAGGTCGGCTAGCGGGGGGGCCTAGGGAGACCCAGTACTTC	CASSLGRLAGGPRETQYF
TRBV24-1	-	-	TRBJ2-7	TGTGCCACCAGTGAGGGACCAGGGGGGTACGAGCAGTACTTC	CATSEGPGGYEQYF
TRBV4-2	-	-	TRBJ1-4	TGTGCCAGCAGCCAAGATACCACCTCGACTAATGAAAAACTGTTTTTT	CASSQDTTSTNEKLFF
TRBV5-1	-	TRBD2	TRBJ2-2	TGCGCCAGCAGCCTGGACGGCGGGAGAAGGGGCACCGGGGAGCTGTTTTTT	CASSLDGGRRGTGELFF
TRBV7-8	-	-	TRBJ2-5	TGTGCCAGCAGCCCCCGTCTAGGGACCCAGTACTTC	CASSPRLGTQYF
TRBV7-8	few	-	TRBJ1-2	TGTGCCAGCAGCTTAGGGGAATTGGGCTATGGCTACACCTTC	CASSLGELGYGYTF
TRBV4-1	-	TRBD1	TRBJ2-5	TGCGCCAGCAGCCGGGGGGGACAGGGGGCGTTAGAGACCCAGTACTTC	CASSRGGQGALETQYF
TRBV11-2	-	-	TRBJ1-1	TGTGCCAGCAGCTTGGGGCAGGGACTCACTGAAGCTTTCTTT	CASSLGQGLTEAFF
TRBV30	large	-	TRBJ1-1	TGTGCCTGGAGTTCGGGGGTTGGGGACACTGAAGCTTTCTTT	CAWSSGVGDTEAFF
TRBV30	-	-	TRBJ1-3	TGTGCCTGGAGTGCCAGGGGAAACACCATATATTTT	CAWSARGNTIYF
TRBV2	few	-	TRBJ1-5	TGTGCCAGCAGTGAAGCGCGGACAGTCCAGCCCCAGCATTTT	CASSEARTVQPQHF
TRBV19	-	TRBD1	TRBJ1-5	TGTGCCAGTAGTATGGACAGGGGCCAGCCCCAGCATTTT	CASSMDRGQPQHF
TRBV11-2	few	-	TRBJ1-1	TGTGCCAGCAGCCCGATGCCGCAGGGCACTGAAGCTTTCTTT	CASSPMPQGTEAFF
TRBV3-1/TRBV3-2	few	TRBD1	TRBJ2-7	TGTGCCAGCAGCCGAAGAGGGGGCAGGGGCTCTTACGAGCAGTACTTC	CASSRRGGRGSYEQYF
TRBV27	few	-	TRBJ2-7	TGTGCCAGCAGACAAAACAGGGATTCCTACGAGCAGTACTTC	CASRQNRDSYEQYF
TRBV5-1	-	-	TRBJ1-4	TGCGCCAGCACCCAGGGAGGCAGGGGTAGTGAAAAACTGTTTTTT	CASTQGGRGSEKLFF
TRBV11-2	-	-	TRBJ1-1	TGTGCCAGCAGCTTAGGGGGGACCCTGAGGAACACTGAAGCTTTCTTT	CASSLGGTLRNTEAFF
TRBV19	few	TRBD1	TRBJ1-1	TGTGCCAGTAGTCCGCCCACCTCCGGGACAGTTAACACTGAAGCTTTCTTT	CASSPPTSGTVNTEAFF
TRBV29-1	once	-	TRBJ1-1	TGCAGCGAGCGACAAGGCTTGAACACTGAAGCTTTCTTT	CSERQGLNTEAFF
TRBV3-1/TRBV3-2	-	TRBD2	TRBJ2-2	TGTGCCAGCAGCCAAGATCCGGGACTAGCGGGCACCGGGGAGCTGTTTTTT	CASSQDPGLAGTGELFF
TRBV4-2	-	TRBD2	TRBJ2-5	TGTGCCAGCAGCCAAGAAGCGGGGGGCCAAGAGACCCAGTACTTC	CASSQEAGGQETQYF
TRBV19	-	-	TRBJ2-1	TGTGCCAGTAGGGGAGCGGGCCCTAATGAGCAGTTCTTC	CASRGAGPNEQFF
TRBV29-1	-	TRBD1	TRBJ2-2	TGCAGCGTCGGGACAGCGAACACCGGGGAGCTGTTTTTT	CSVGTANTGELFF
TRBV9	-	-	TRBJ2-2	TGTGCCAGCAGCTTACAGGGCACGGCCGGGGAGCTGTTTTTT	CASSLQGTAGELFF
TRBV5-5	-	TRBD1	TRBJ2-5	TGTGCCAGCAGCCCCACCGGGACAGGGGGCCGCGAGACCCAGTACTTC	CASSPTGTGGRETQYF
TRBV11-2	-	TRBD1	TRBJ1-1	TGTGCCAGCAGAGGTCAGGGGGCAGGGGGAACTGAAGCTTTCTTT	CASRGQGAGGTEAFF
TRBV19	-	TRBD2	TRBJ2-1	TGTGCCAGTAGTCCTCTTCTAGCGGGATCCTACAATGAGCAGTTCTTC	CASSPLLAGSYNEQFF
TRBV18	few	TRBD2	TRBJ2-3	TGTGCCAGCTCACCCATGTTAGCGGGGGGCCACACAGATACGCAGTATTTT	CASSPMLAGGHTDTQYF